The sequence of this T cell receptor (beta chain) was determined in a study of blood T cell repertoires in COVID-19 (dated by TCRdb to about 2020). Background on the whole study: The collaborator samples originated in the United States, Italy and Spain and spanned the acute and convalescent phases of COVID-19. The repertoires were released in a freely available public database meant as a resource for research on the immune response to SARS-CoV-2. The dataset comprised deeply sampled blood TCRbeta repertoires from subjects exposed to, actively infected with, or recovered from COVID-19. Samples were obtained from the ongoing ImmuneRACE study (first 160 participants) and from over 1,000 subjects provided by 6 global collaborators. Where available, HLA class I and class II types were taken from metadata supplied by the sample provider and were not determined by assay-based typing. The prospective study material was composed of cDNA or gDNA derived from T cells, B-cell-depleted T cells, or PBMCs. Sample metadata almost always included a de-identified subject ID, COVID-19 status, age in years and sex.

TCRbeta CDR3 regions were amplified from genomic DNA by means of the immunoSEQ Assay, a bias-controlled multiplex PCR. In the authors' own workflow: The number of nucleated cells in each sample was estimated from the amplification of reference gene primers within the assay. To quantify the absolute abundance of each unique TCRbeta CDR3 rearrangement, sequence reads were collapsed and filtered. For each sample, productive Simpson clonality was calculated as the square root of Simpson's diversity index across productive rearrangements. Entries here come from immuneACCESS through TCRdb and include only in-frame sequences with V and J called. Some clones fail to appear in such tables; in the studies checked, an unresolved V gene covers under half of the shortfall, and the cause of the remainder is unknown. Clone size and V and J calls were adopted from that table, with D and trimming inferred from the DNA. The table for this sample lists a few hundred thousand clones; 85% of them were counted only once. 18% of the sample is held by the ten biggest clonotypes.

As for this clone: Its specific antigen is unknown. No base quality information exists; no much larger clone differs at one position.

Here is what the overall study found, with its caveats: The quantity of clinical and demographic metadata differed by source and by participant and was supplied without curation.

From cysteine to phenylalanine, the CDR3 is 15 amino acids long. Only the CDR3 DNA is retained, 45 bases long and in frame from the first base. The germline V gene encodes CDR1 SGHRS and CDR2 YFSETQ. The V end loses 2 bases and the J end loses 0 bases, and a stretch of 9 bases separates them. Participants in the prospective study were aged about 18 to 95 years, lived in some 24 United States geographic areas, and enrolled through a virtual design. To assign participants to cohorts, the prospective study relied on clinical history that participants themselves reported in a screening survey and a study questionnaire. Recovered participants in ImmuneRACE Cohort 3 were defined as having two consecutive negative NP/OP PCR tests, clearance from a healthcare professional, or resolution of symptoms. Mobile phlebotomists in the prospective study collected whole blood, serum and a nasopharyngeal or oropharyngeal swab from every participant. Additional blood draws and questionnaires over a roughly two-month period could optionally be provided by prospective study participants. Prospective study blood samples were shipped either frozen or at room temperature before DNA extraction.

This TCR came from a man aged 35 to 55 who had recovered from COVID-19. The rearrangement joined TRBV5-1 to TRBJ2-1; perhaps TRBD2 is the D gene, with 5 bases matching. The sample taken for sequencing was PBMCs or T cells enriched from blood (not recorded which). The nucleotides are TGCGCCAGCAGCTTCGGCGGGCCCTCCTACAATGAGCAGTTCTTC. Translated, it reads CASSFGGPSYNEQFF.